This TCR beta chain is drawn from a study of blood T cell repertoires in COVID-19. About the research overall: Italy, Spain and the United States were the sources of the convalescent and acute COVID-19 samples.

Sequenced by immunoSEQ multiplex PCR; TCRdb stores in-frame clones only, minus some. The repertoire has 170,000 or so clones, around four fifths of them found once; the top ten carry roughly 2.9%. The CDR3 totals 12 residues. Germline-derived CDR1 and CDR2 are KGHDR and SFDVKD. V lost 11 bases and J lost 4; bases outside the gene matches: 6. The sequence came from a woman aged 55-69 years with acute or convalescent COVID-19. The V gene is TRBV24-1, the J gene TRBJ1-2, with TRBD1 identical over 7 bases. The sample comprised peripheral blood. The CDR3 bases are TGTGCCAAGAACAGGGGACTCTATGGCTACACCTTC. The encoded protein is CAKNRGLYGYTF.